This T cell receptor beta chain appears in the sequencing data of a study of cytomegalovirus exposure and HLA in healthy donors. Whole-study findings and limits: There were some V segments, including TRBV6-2 and TRBV6-3, excluded as indistinguishable. Reports state that TCR beta sequences accurately predicted most subjects' HLA-A and HLA-B alleles. Further analysis was carried out later, and it showed several of the most significant clusters appearing linked to common viral pathogens. CMV serostatus was the sole immune exposure information available.

A remark on this clone: Its antigen is undetermined.

This CDR3 region has 12 residues. Germline V CDR1 and CDR2: MNHEY, SVGAGI. The V end was cut by 4 bases, the J end by 4 bases, with 8 bases between. The PCR had 60 Vbeta and 13 Jbeta primers. Here immunoSEQ multiplex PCR was the method, and the copy in TCRdb shows in-frame clones only, minus some. The table has some 100,000 clones, roughly 74% seen once. The material sequenced was PBMCs. J is TRBJ2-7 and V is TRBV6-5; tentatively, D is TRBD1 (5 bases). This receptor was obtained from a woman in her 70s in good health and CMV-seropositive. CDR3 in amino acids: CASSSQGYEQYF. The DNA for the CDR3 is TGTGCCAGCAGTTCTCAGGGTTACGAGCAGTACTTC.